This T cell receptor (beta chain) was identified during a study of OX40 agonist ivuxolimab in advanced cancers. Notes on the study in general: Clonal expansion was seen in CD4+ and CD8+ blood T cells by week 6 at 0.1 to 3.0 mg/kg. Normalized T-cell clonal expansion was also low in some nonresponders. Expanded clones were, on average, more numerous among CD8+ T cells than CD4+.

Sequenced by immunoSEQ multiplex PCR; TCRdb stores in-frame clones only, minus some. The sample has fewer than 90,000 clones, around 90% seen once. Germline V gene sequence: CDR1 SGHAT, CDR2 FQNNGV. This CDR3 is 11 amino acids long. About this clone: Its antigen is still unknown.

The sample was CD4+ or CD8+ T cells sorted from blood, taken in a trial of the OX40 agonist ivuxolimab. The gene calls are TRBV11-2 and TRBJ2-5; unclear D gene. The end of the DNA aligns better with TRBJ2-7, so the J call may be wrong. This sequence originates from an adult with an advanced solid tumor such as melanoma, head and neck, liver or kidney cancer. The CDR3 DNA follows: TGTGCCAGCAGCTTAGATTACGAGCAGTACTTC. Translated, it gives CASSLDYEQYF.